This T cell receptor (beta chain) was profiled in a study of CD8 T cell repertoires and HIV-1 epitope variants. The germline gives CDR1 LNHDA, CDR2 SQIVND (reference sequence). The V segment lost 5 bases and the J segment 5 bases; nucleotides outside the gene matches: 6. This CDR3 has 14 amino acids. Notes on this clone: Antigen unknown.

Profiled with immunoSEQ multiplex PCR; TCRdb holds only in-frame clones, not every one. The profile covers approximately 3,100 clones, with almost 75% appearing a single time and about two fifths taken by the ten largest. The sequencing input was cultured CD8+ T cells derived from PBMCs. The V gene is TRBV19, the J gene TRBJ1-5; 7 nucleotides line up with TRBD1. This TCR came from a male donor with HIV. The CDR3 is CASSDDRDDQPQHF. DNA for the CDR3: TGTGCCAGTAGTGATGACAGGGACGATCAGCCCCAGCATTTT.